The 31 T cell receptor beta chains reported below all come from one sample, sequenced in a study of glioma-infiltrating T cells after dendritic cell vaccination. Using immunoSEQ multiplex PCR, the repertoire was profiled, and TCRdb retains in-frame clones only, with some absent. There are about 96,000 clones in the sample; around three quarters occur only once, and around 5.9% lies in the top ten. Sequences were derived from blood, sampled before dendritic cell vaccination. These receptors were collected from a human donor with glioblastoma.

The gene calls are TRBV12-2 and TRBJ2-1; TRBD2 is taken as the D call from the table, unchecked against the DNA. TRBV12-2 is designated a pseudogene. This CDR3 has 20 amino acids. The CDR3 DNA reads TGTGCAAGTCGCTTAGCGCTTCTAGCGGGAGACCCCGGTTTGAGGAATGAGCAGTTCTTC. Protein sequence: CASRLALLAGDPGLRNEQFF.

This chain links TRBV4-1 with TRBJ2-3, with 10 bases identical to TRBD1. The CDR3 has 18 amino acids. Germline-derived CDR1 and CDR2 are MGHRA and YSYEKL. V shed 0 bases and J 4 bases; nucleotides not matched to a gene: 10. CDR3 amino acids: CASSQDFRDRGIPDTQYF. In DNA form, the CDR3 reads TGCGCCAGCAGCCAAGATTTTCGGGACAGGGGAATTCCAGATACGCAGTATTTT.

Only a few counts were recorded for this clone. The chain recombines TRBV7-9 with TRBJ2-3; 10 bases are shared with TRBD2. The germline gives CDR1 SEHNR, CDR2 FQNEAQ (reference sequence). V was clipped by 7 bases and J by 3 bases; unmatched bases: 10. The CDR3 runs to 16 residues. The CDR3 region has the DNA TGTGCCAGCACCCTACCCACTAGCGGGGCAACAGATACGCAGTATTTT. Its translation is CASTLPTSGATDTQYF.

V is TRBV5-6 and J is TRBJ1-4, with D perhaps matching TRBD1 (5 bases). This CDR3 has 14 residues. Deletions cut 0 bases from V and 7 bases from J, with 10 bases between. Germline values: CDR1 SGHDT, CDR2 YYEEEE. The CDR3 protein is CASSLAGMGEKLFF. CDR3 DNA: TGTGCCAGCAGCTTGGCAGGGATGGGTGAAAAACTGTTTTTT.

J is TRBJ1-2 and V is TRBV27; D is unresolved. Germline V gene sequence: CDR1 MNHEY, CDR2 SMNVEV (reference sequence). The CDR3 spans 15 residues. V was pared by 3 bases and J by 2 bases, with 13 bases between. The CDR3 DNA is TGTGCCAGCAGTTTTTGGGCAGATGCGAACTATGGCTACACCTTC. It translates to CASSFWADANYGYTF.

This chain connects TRBV9 to TRBJ1-1; tentative D call: TRBD1 (6 bases). Per the germline V gene, CDR1 is SGDLS and CDR2 is YYNGEE. This CDR3 comprises 15 residues. V was trimmed by 4 bases and J by 4 bases, leaving 17 bases between them. The CDR3 region is CASSPLQGRSTEAFF. For the CDR3, the DNA is TGTGCCAGCAGCCCTCTACAGGGTCGGAGCACTGAAGCTTTCTTT. The variable domain in full, completed from reference TRBV9 and TRBJ1-1, reads DSGVTQTPKHLITATGQRVTLRCSPRSGDLSVYWYQQSLDQGLQFLIQYYNGEERAKGNILERFSAQQFPDLHSELNLSSLELGDSALYFCASSPLQGRSTEAFFGQGTRLTVV.

This clone was detected only a few times. In DNA, the CDR3 is TGTGCCAGTAGTACCGGGACAGGTTTGGGGGGAAAAGCTTTCTTT. It specifies CASSTGTGLGGKAFF. The chain has TRBV19 and TRBJ1-1; TRBD1 agrees at 8 bases. The germline V gene has CDR1 LNHDA and CDR2 SQIVND (reference sequence). J gave up 9 bases and V 4 bases, and 13 bases lay outside the gene matches. The CDR3 is 15 residues long. The full variable domain, in which reference TRBV19 and TRBJ1-1 provide the parts outside the CDR3, is DGGITQSPKYLFRKEGQNVTLSCEQNLNHDAMYWYRQDPGQGLRLIYYSQIVNDFQKGDIAEGYSVSREKKESFPLTVTSAQKNPTAFYLCASSTGTGLGGKAFFGQGTRLTVV.

J is TRBJ2-7 and V is TRBV9; 7 bases are shared with TRBD2. The trim removed 5 bases at V and 0 bases at J, leaving 5 bases unmatched. Germline-derived CDR1 and CDR2 are SGDLS and YYNGEE. CDR3 size: 14 residues. The CDR3 bases are TGTGCCAGCAGTGGGGGGGGGTTCTCCTACGAGCAGTACTTC. Encoded protein: CASSGGGFSYEQYF.

The J gene is TRBJ1-2, the V gene TRBV9; 7 bases map to TRBD1. From germline, CDR1 is SGDLS and CDR2 YYNGEE. The CDR3 extends over 15 amino acids. V was pared by 4 bases and J by 4 bases, with 10 bases of the junction left unmatched. The CDR3 reads CASSPQGEALYGYTF. The DNA for the CDR3 is TGTGCCAGCAGCCCCCAGGGGGAGGCCCTCTATGGCTACACCTTC.

J is TRBJ1-1 and V is TRBV19, with a possible D match to TRBD1 (5 bases). The CDR3 has 15 residues. From germline, CDR1 is LNHDA and CDR2 SQIVND (reference sequence). Trimming stripped 5 bases from V and 1 base from J, with 14 bases between. The CDR3 nucleotides read TGTGCCAGTAGTCCCTCGGGGGTCTCGAACACTGAAGCTTTCTTT. Protein: CASSPSGVSNTEAFF.

The chain couples TRBV6-5 to TRBJ2-7, with 13 bases matching TRBD2. The junction had 8 bases not matched to a gene; V was cut back by 6 bases and J by 6 bases. CDR1 is MNHEY, CDR2 SVGAGI, per germline. The CDR3 is 15 amino acids. The CDR3 loop is CASSRGLAGAFEQYF. In DNA form, the CDR3 reads TGTGCCAGCAGCCGCGGACTAGCGGGAGCGTTCGAGCAGTACTTC.

This clone was detected a few times. V and J are TRBV9 and TRBJ1-6, with D possibly matching TRBD1 (6 bases). CDR1 and CDR2 (germline): SGDLS, YYNGEE. The V and J ends lost 0 bases and 9 bases respectively, with 19 bases between them. The CDR3 sequence is 17 residues long. The CDR3: CASSVARDNQVGSPLHF. CDR3 bases: TGTGCCAGCAGCGTAGCTAGGGACAATCAAGTGGGTTCACCCCTCCACTTT.

The V call is TRBV28, the J call TRBJ1-5; D ambiguous. Germline V gene lookup returns CDR1 MDHEN and CDR2 SYDVKM. V was clipped by 2 bases and J by 1 base, with 6 bases between them. The CDR3 covers 14 residues. The CDR3 sequence: CASSLILSNQPQHF. CDR3 in DNA: TGTGCCAGCAGTTTAATCCTAAGCAATCAGCCCCAGCATTTT.

V usage is TRBV7-9 and J usage is TRBJ1-4, with D perhaps matching TRBD1 (6 bases). V lost 4 bases and J lost 7, with 19 bases in between. Germline V lookup: CDR1 SEHNR, CDR2 FQNEAQ (reference sequence). The CDR3 is made up of 16 amino acids. The CDR3 nucleotides are TGTGCCAGCAGCTCAGGGGTACGGGTTGAGGTTGAAAAACTGTTTTTT. Translating it yields CASSSGVRVEVEKLFF.

This clone was seen a single time. This chain links TRBV19 with TRBJ2-7; D is perhaps TRBD2 (6 bases). This CDR3 is built from 12 residues. The V gene's germline CDR1 is LNHDA and CDR2 SQIVND (reference sequence). V was shortened by 11 bases and J by 3 bases, with 14 bases between the two germline ends. The CDR3 here is CALRGGIYEQYF. DNA of the CDR3: TGTGCCCTCCGTGGGGGGATCTACGAGCAGTACTTC. Drawing the rest from reference TRBV19 and TRBJ2-7, the complete variable domain is DGGITQSPKYLFRKEGQNVTLSCEQNLNHDAMYWYRQDPGQGLRLIYYSQIVNDFQKGDIAEGYSVSREKKESFPLTVTSAQKNPTAFYLCALRGGIYEQYFGPGTRLTVT.

The chain links TRBV5-1 to TRBJ2-3, with TRBD2 matching 8 bases. The germline V gene has CDR1 SGHRS and CDR2 YFSETQ. V lost 6 bases to trimming and J lost 1 base; unmatched junction nucleotides: 4. The CDR3 consists of 14 residues. The CDR3 reads CASNPGGGTDTQYF. The CDR3 DNA reads TGCGCCAGCAACCCGGGAGGGGGCACAGATACGCAGTATTTT.

This chain links TRBV5-1 with TRBJ2-2, with D maybe TRBD1 (6 bases). Trimming left V 4 bases short and J 2 bases short, with 9 bases between. Germline V lookup: CDR1 SGHRS, CDR2 YFSETQ. CDR3 size: 14 residues. In DNA, the CDR3 is TGCGCCAGCAGCATACAGGGAAACACCGGGGAGCTGTTTTTT. Translation: CASSIQGNTGELFF.

V is TRBV11-2 and J is TRBJ2-7; TRBD1 is a possible D gene (5 bases). Germline-derived CDR1 and CDR2 are SGHAT and FQNNGV. Trimming left V 6 bases short and J 6 bases short, with 15 bases between. The CDR3 consists of 13 residues. CDR3 in amino acids: CASRQVVGREQYF. Written as DNA, the CDR3 is TGTGCCAGCAGACAGGTAGTCGGTCGCGAGCAGTACTTC.

The gene calls are TRBV30 and TRBJ1-3; D not resolved. Germline CDR1 is GTSNPN and CDR2 is SVGIG (reference sequence). This CDR3 spans 14 amino acids. V was clipped by 0 bases and J by 4 bases, with 10 bases between them. The CDR3 is CAWSVSVPGNTIYF. DNA of the CDR3: TGTGCCTGGAGTGTATCGGTCCCCGGAAACACCATATATTTT.

The chain employs TRBV7-9 and TRBJ2-1; 10 bases line up with TRBD1. V was clipped by 6 bases and J by 7 bases; unmatched bases: 6. Per the germline V gene, CDR1 is SEHNR and CDR2 is FQNEAQ (reference sequence). This CDR3 has 14 residues. The CDR3 loop reads CASSYRTGGNEQFF. The CDR3 DNA reads as TGTGCCAGCAGTTACAGGACAGGGGGTAATGAGCAGTTCTTC.

The V and J genes are TRBV27 and TRBJ1-2, with D possibly TRBD1 on 6 matching bases. In germline, CDR1 is MNHEY, CDR2 SMNVEV (reference sequence). The length of the CDR3 is 14 residues. Trimming removed 3 bases at V and 4 bases at J, with 12 bases between. CDR3 protein: CASSFQGSGYGYTF. CDR3 coding DNA: TGTGCCAGCAGTTTTCAGGGGAGCGGCTATGGCTACACCTTC.

This chain joins TRBV5-1 and TRBJ2-3; D gene ambiguous. Trimming shortened V by 1 base and J by 2 bases, and 11 bases separated the two germline ends. The CDR3 has 15 amino acids. The germline V gene encodes CDR1 SGHRS and CDR2 YFSETQ. CDR3 bases: TGCGCCAGCAGCTTGTCAACACCCTTCACAGATACGCAGTATTTT. This translates into CASSLSTPFTDTQYF. The full variable domain, with the rest looked up from reference TRBV5-1 and TRBJ2-3, is KAGVTQTPRYLIKTRGQQVTLSCSPISGHRSVSWYQQTPGQGLQFLFEYFSETQRNKGNFPGRFSGRQFSNSRSEMNVSTLELGDSALYLCASSLSTPFTDTQYFGPGTRLTVL.

The chain couples TRBV5-4 to TRBJ2-5; 12 nucleotides line up with TRBD2. Germline loops: CDR1 SGHNT, CDR2 YYREEE (reference sequence). J was trimmed by 1 base and V by 4 bases; bases with no gene match: 14. The CDR3 length is 19 residues. The chain's CDR3 is CASSLRKSSGGAAQETQYF. The CDR3, as DNA: TGTGCCAGCAGCCTCCGGAAGTCTAGCGGGGGGGCGGCCCAAGAGACCCAGTACTTC. Combining the CDR3 with reference TRBV5-4 and TRBJ2-5 gives the whole variable domain ETGVTQSPTHLIKTRGQQVTLRCSSQSGHNTVSWYQQALGQGPQFIFQYYREEENGRGNFPPRFSGLQFPNYSSELNVNALELDDSALYLCASSLRKSSGGAAQETQYFGPGTRLLVL.

This clone showed up just a few times. The rearrangement links TRBV5-6 to TRBJ1-1, with unresolved D. V dropped 3 bases and J dropped 0 bases, with 12 bases sitting between them. Germline CDR1 reads SGHDT; CDR2 reads YYEEEE. CDR3 length equals 15 residues. The CDR3 loop reads CASSSIYGLNTEAFF. CDR3 bases: TGTGCCAGCAGCTCGATTTACGGTCTGAACACTGAAGCTTTCTTT. The full variable domain, in which reference TRBV5-6 and TRBJ1-1 provide the parts outside the CDR3, is DAGVTQSPTHLIKTRGQQVTLRCSPKSGHDTVSWYQQALGQGPQFIFQYYEEEERQRGNFPDRFSGHQFPNYSSELNVNALLLGDSALYLCASSSIYGLNTEAFFGQGTRLTVV.

The chain carries TRBV9 and TRBJ1-2; D call uncertain. V lost 2 bases, J lost 5 bases, and 13 bases lay in between. Germline loops: CDR1 SGDLS, CDR2 YYNGEE. The CDR3 totals 14 residues. The chain's CDR3 is CASSVNQEVYGYTF. CDR3 DNA sequence: TGTGCCAGCAGCGTTAATCAGGAGGTGTATGGCTACACCTTC.

The chain has TRBV18 and TRBJ1-2, with TRBD1 matching over 7 bases. This CDR3 spans 16 amino acids. CDR1 is KGHSH, CDR2 LQKENI, per germline. V was clipped by 3 bases and J by 1 base; unmatched bases: 8. CDR3 DNA: TGTGCCAGCTCACCTGGGACAGACGATCTTAACTATGGCTACACCTTC. Translation: CASSPGTDDLNYGYTF.

The V call is TRBV30, the J call TRBJ2-3; 11 bases fit TRBD1. Per germline, CDR1 GTSNPN and CDR2 SVGIG (reference sequence). Trimming took 2 bases from V and 1 from J; bases not matched to a gene: 5. This CDR3 contains 16 residues. CDR3 bases: TGTGCCTGGAGTCCGGGGACAGGGGGACGCACAGATACGCAGTATTTT. Its protein is CAWSPGTGGRTDTQYF.

In this sample, this clone turned up a few times. The V call is TRBV2, the J call TRBJ1-4; 9 nucleotides align to TRBD1. The junction had 9 bases not matched to a gene; V was cut back by 10 bases and J by 3 bases. The CDR3 extends over 15 amino acids. Germline V gene data show CDR1 as SNHLY and CDR2 as FYNNEI. CDR3 sequence: CATNLQGASNEKLFF. In DNA form, the CDR3 reads TGTGCCACCAACCTACAGGGGGCGTCTAATGAAAAACTGTTTTTT.

This chain links TRBV5-1 with TRBJ2-1, with a possible D match to TRBD1 (5 bases). The V and J ends lost 0 bases and 4 bases respectively, with 8 bases between them. CDR1 SGHRS and CDR2 YFSETQ come from the germline V gene. The CDR3 consists of 14 residues. The CDR3 loop is CASSLEGKYNEQFF. The CDR3 nucleotides are TGCGCCAGCAGCTTGGAGGGGAAATACAATGAGCAGTTCTTC.

The sample holds many counts of this clone. The rearrangement uses TRBV7-6 and TRBJ1-6; D remains unclear. V lost 1 base and J lost 10, with 14 bases in between. The germline CDR1 and CDR2 sequences are SGHVS and FNYEAQ. The length of the CDR3 is 15 residues. The CDR3 here is CASSLGSFQNSPLHF. CDR3 nucleotide sequence: TGTGCCAGCAGCTTAGGGTCCTTCCAGAACTCACCCCTCCACTTT.

This clone was observed a few times. The chain employs TRBV7-6 and TRBJ2-7; D is perhaps TRBD2 (6 bases). Germline V gene data show CDR1 as SGHVS and CDR2 as FNYEAQ. This CDR3 is 14 amino acids long. Trimming left V 5 bases short and J 3 bases short, with 14 bases between. CDR3 loop: CASSPRDLHYEQYF. In DNA, the CDR3 is TGTGCCAGCAGCCCCCGGGACTTACACTACGAGCAGTACTTC.